The clone carrying this T cell receptor (beta chain) was detected only a few times. The antigen is unknown. The treatment: oral pan-JAK inhibitor, 5-10 mg twice daily. The CDR3 covers 14 residues. Germline V gives CDR1 SQVTM, CDR2 ANQGSEA. The V end was cut by 3 bases, the J end by 7 bases, with 18 bases between. TCR sequencing used cDNA made by reverse transcription of extracted RNA. TCRdb keeps only in-frame clones here, not all; method: immunoSEQ multiplex PCR. The profile covers approximately 180,000 clones, with 58% appearing a single time and under 20% taken by the ten largest. The sample is drawn from a study of CD8+ T cells in alopecia areata. Findings and limits, study-wide: Administration of tofacitinib significantly diminished scalp clonality and expanded CD8+ clones within the top 100.

The clonotype comes from a human donor with alopecia areata. The chain carries TRBV29-1 and TRBJ1-1; D unresolved. This material consisted of CD4+ T cells sorted from blood, taken at week 56, from a patient treated with tofacitinib. CDR3 region: CSVEHPDRSGEAFF. The CDR3 nucleotides are TGCAGCGTTGAGCATCCGGATCGTAGTGGTGAAGCTTTCTTT.